The T cell receptor (beta chain) under discussion was sequenced for a study of T-cell memory formation after mild COVID-19. Study background: Largely, TCR clusters stayed within a single donor.

Overall study results and limits: Mainly CM and EM harbored the contracting CD4+ clones; mainly EMRA harbored the CD8+ ones.

Between the trimmed V and J ends, which lost 6 bases and 7 bases, there was a span of 16 bases. Germline loops: CDR1 MNHNY, CDR2 SVGAGI (reference sequence). The CDR3 has 14 residues. Libraries for TCRalpha and TCRbeta carried sample barcodes and unique molecular identifiers via 5'RACE. Each CDR3 protein gets one entry after TCRdb re-called the 5' RACE reads with MiXCR. The sample comprises about 340,000 distinct CDR3 sequences, under 25% of which are singletons, and around an eighth rests with the top ten. In regard to this clonotype: The antigen is not known.

Sequenced material: PBMCs or a T cell subset sorted from them (not recorded which). The TCR comes from an adult woman who had mild COVID-19 (a few samples of this study predate the infection). Cell type and time point are not known. This rearrangement joins TRBV6-6 to TRBJ2-1; possibly TRBD2 for D (5 bases). In DNA form, the CDR3 reads TGTGCCAGCAGCCTACTCAACGGGGTAAATGAGCAGTTCTTC. It yields the protein CASSLLNGVNEQFF.